A single T cell receptor beta chain is shown here with its context. Its recognized antigen is unknown. Qualities for individual bases were not recorded, and no much larger clone is one base off. These data are taken from a study of blood T cell repertoires in COVID-19 (dated by TCRdb to between 2020 and 2021). General notes on the study: Samples from collaborators originated in the United States, Italy and Spain and spanned both the acute and convalescent phases of COVID-19. The prospective study material was composed of cDNA or gDNA derived from T cells, B-cell-depleted T cells, or PBMCs. Deeply sampled blood TCRbeta repertoires from subjects exposed to, actively infected with, or recovered from COVID-19 were included in the dataset. The repertoires were released in a freely available public database meant as a resource for research on the immune response to SARS-CoV-2. The samples were drawn from the first 160 participants of the ongoing ImmuneRACE study and from 1,254 subjects provided by 6 global collaborators. A de-identified subject ID, COVID-19 status, age in years and sex were almost always included in the sample metadata. Where available, HLA class I and class II types were obtained from metadata supplied by the sample provider rather than from assay-based typing.

Each collaborating institution followed its own protocols to collect whole blood in K2EDTA tubes. For TCRbeta analysis, collaborator samples were shipped as frozen whole blood, as isolated PBMCs, or as DNA extracted from either sample type. TCRbeta CDR3 regions were amplified from genomic DNA using the immunoSEQ Assay, a bias-controlled multiplex PCR. The authors processed their data as follows. Within the assay, amplification of reference gene primers was used to estimate how many nucleated cells each sample contained. To quantify the absolute abundance of each unique TCRbeta CDR3 rearrangement, sequence reads were collapsed and filtered. For each sample, productive Simpson clonality was calculated by taking the square root of Simpson's diversity index across productive rearrangements. Held by TCRdb, this immuneACCESS table contains in-frame sequences only and omits some clones. Under half of the omission traces to an unresolved V gene where checked; the cause of the rest is unknown. V and J calls and clone size follow that table, whereas D and trimming were derived from the DNA. The sample table contains some 180,000 clones; only one count was recorded for approximately 83% of them. The top ten clonotypes cover roughly a tenth of the sample.

Trimming accounts for 5 bases at V and 5 bases at J, while the number of junction bases matched to no gene is 9. Reading the germline V gene gives CDR1 SGHVS and CDR2 FQNEAQ. The CDR3 starts with the cysteine, ends with the phenylalanine, and has 15 residues. Only the CDR3 DNA is retained, 45 bases long and in frame from the first base. On the study overall, not on this receptor specifically: The amount of clinical and demographic metadata varied by source and participant and was provided uncurated.

This chain joins TRBV7-8 to TRBJ1-5, and 7 junctional nucleotides match TRBD1. The specimen was peripheral blood. This TCR came from a man aged 65 to 85 with active or convalescent COVID-19. CDR3 loop: CASSPSTGWDQPQHF. Read as DNA, the sequence is TGTGCCAGCAGCCCCTCGACAGGGTGGGATCAGCCCCAGCATTTT.